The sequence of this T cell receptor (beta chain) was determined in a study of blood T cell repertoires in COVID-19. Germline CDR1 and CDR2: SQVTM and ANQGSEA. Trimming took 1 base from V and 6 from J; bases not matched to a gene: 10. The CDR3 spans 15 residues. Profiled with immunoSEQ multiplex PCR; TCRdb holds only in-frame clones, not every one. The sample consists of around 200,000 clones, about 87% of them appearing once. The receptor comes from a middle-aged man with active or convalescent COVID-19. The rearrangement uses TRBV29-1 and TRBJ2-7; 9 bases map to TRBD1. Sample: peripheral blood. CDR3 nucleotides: TGCAGCGTTGAAGGGGCCGGACAGGGGTCTCTCGAGCAGTACTTC. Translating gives CSVEGAGQGSLEQYF.